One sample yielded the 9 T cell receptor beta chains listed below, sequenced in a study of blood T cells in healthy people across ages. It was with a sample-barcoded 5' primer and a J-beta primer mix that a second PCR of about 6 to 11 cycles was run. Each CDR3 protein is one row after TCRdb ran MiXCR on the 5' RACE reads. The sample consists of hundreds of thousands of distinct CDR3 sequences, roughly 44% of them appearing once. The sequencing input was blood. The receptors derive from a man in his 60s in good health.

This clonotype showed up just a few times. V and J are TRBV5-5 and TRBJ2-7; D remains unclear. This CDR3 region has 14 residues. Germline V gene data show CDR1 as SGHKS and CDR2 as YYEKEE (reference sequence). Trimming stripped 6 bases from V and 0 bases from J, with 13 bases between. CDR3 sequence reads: CASNQASGSYEQYF. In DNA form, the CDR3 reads TGTGCCAGCAATCAGGCCTCGGGCTCCTACGAGCAGTACTTC.

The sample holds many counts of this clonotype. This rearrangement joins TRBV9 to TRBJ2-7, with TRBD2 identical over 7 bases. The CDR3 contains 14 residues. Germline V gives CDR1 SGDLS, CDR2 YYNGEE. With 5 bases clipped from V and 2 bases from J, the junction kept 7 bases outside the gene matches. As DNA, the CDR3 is TGTGCCAGCAGTGTTGGGGGGGGACCCTACGAGCAGTACTTC. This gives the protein CASSVGGGPYEQYF.

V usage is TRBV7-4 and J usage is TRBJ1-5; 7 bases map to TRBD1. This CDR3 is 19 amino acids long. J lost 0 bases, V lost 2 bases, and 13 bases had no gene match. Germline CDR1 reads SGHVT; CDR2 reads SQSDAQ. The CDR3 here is CASSLNRGHPRNSNQPQHF. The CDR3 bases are TGTGCCAGCAGCTTAAACAGGGGTCATCCCCGAAATAGCAATCAGCCCCAGCATTTT.

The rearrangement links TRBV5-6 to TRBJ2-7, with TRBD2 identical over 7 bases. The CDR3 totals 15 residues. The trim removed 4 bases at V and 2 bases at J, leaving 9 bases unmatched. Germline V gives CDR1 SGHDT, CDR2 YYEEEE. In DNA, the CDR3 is TGTGCCAGCAGCCCCCGGTTTAGCGGGCCCTACGAGCAGTACTTC. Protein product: CASSPRFSGPYEQYF.

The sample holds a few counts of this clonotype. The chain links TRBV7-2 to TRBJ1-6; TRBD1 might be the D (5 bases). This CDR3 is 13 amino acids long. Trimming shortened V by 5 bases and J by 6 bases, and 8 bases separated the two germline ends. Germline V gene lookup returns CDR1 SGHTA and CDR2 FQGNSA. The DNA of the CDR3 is TGTGCCAGCAGCGTGGACATTAATTCACCCCTCCACTTT. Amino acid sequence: CASSVDINSPLHF.

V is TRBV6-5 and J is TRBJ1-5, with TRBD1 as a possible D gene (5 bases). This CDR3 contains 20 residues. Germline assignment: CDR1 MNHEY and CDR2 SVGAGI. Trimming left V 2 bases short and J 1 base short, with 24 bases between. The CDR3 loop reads CASSYDFTTSGDGSNQPQHF. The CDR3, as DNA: TGTGCCAGCAGTTACGACTTCACCACATCGGGGGACGGGAGCAATCAGCCCCAGCATTTT.

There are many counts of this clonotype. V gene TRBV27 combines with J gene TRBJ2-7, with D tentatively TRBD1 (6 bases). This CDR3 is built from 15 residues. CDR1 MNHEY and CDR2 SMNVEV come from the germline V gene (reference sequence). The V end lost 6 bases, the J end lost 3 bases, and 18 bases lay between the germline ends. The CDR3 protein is CASRFMTGGRYEQYF. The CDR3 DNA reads TGTGCCAGCAGATTTATGACAGGCGGGCGCTACGAGCAGTACTTC.

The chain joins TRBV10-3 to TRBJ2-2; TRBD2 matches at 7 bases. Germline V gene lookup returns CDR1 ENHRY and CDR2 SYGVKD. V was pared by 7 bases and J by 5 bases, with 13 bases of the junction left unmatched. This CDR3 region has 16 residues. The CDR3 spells CAIKGAGPHGTGELFF. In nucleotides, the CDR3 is TGTGCCATCAAGGGAGCGGGACCTCATGGAACCGGGGAGCTGTTTTTT.

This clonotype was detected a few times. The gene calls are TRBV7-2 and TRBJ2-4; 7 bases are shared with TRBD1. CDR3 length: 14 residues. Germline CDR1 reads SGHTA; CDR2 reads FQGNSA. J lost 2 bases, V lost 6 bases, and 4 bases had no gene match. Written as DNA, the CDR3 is TGTGCCAGCAGGGAGACAGGGTCCAAAAACATTCAGTACTTC. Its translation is CASRETGSKNIQYF. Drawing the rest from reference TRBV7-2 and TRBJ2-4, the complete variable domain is GAGVSQSPSNKVTEKGKDVELRCDPISGHTALYWYRQSLGQGLEFLIYFQGNSAPDKSGLPSDRFSAERTGGSVSTLTIQRTQQEDSAVYLCASRETGSKNIQYFGAGTRLSVL.